One and the same sample provided the 7 T cell receptor beta chains below, sequenced in a study of blood T cell repertoires in COVID-19. Only in-frame clones appear in the TCRdb table, and some are missing; sequencing was by immunoSEQ multiplex PCR. The table lists fewer than 85,000 clones, around 79% of them singletons, with more than 25% in the top ten. Material for sequencing was peripheral blood. The receptors derive from a man between 60 and 75 years old with active or convalescent COVID-19.

This clone was counted many times. The chain combines TRBV7-9 with TRBJ1-4; the D gene is possibly TRBD1 (5 bases). Per germline, CDR1 SEHNR and CDR2 FQNEAQ (reference sequence). This CDR3 spans 15 amino acids. V gave up 5 bases and J gave up 8 bases, with 18 bases separating them. CDR3 protein: CASSALRDGGEKLFF. In nucleotides, the CDR3 is TGTGCCAGCAGCGCCCTCCGGGACGGGGGGGAAAAACTGTTTTTT.

The CDR3 bases are TGTGCCAGCAGTCTCCGGGACAGGGGCAACTATGGCTACACCTTC. Protein: CASSLRDRGNYGYTF. J is TRBJ1-2 and V is TRBV27, with 10 bases that match TRBD1. Germline V gene sequence: CDR1 MNHEY, CDR2 SMNVEV (reference sequence). With 5 bases clipped from V and 2 bases from J, the junction kept 5 bases outside the gene matches. The CDR3 length is 15 residues.

V usage is TRBV7-2 and J usage is TRBJ2-5, with 10 bases that match TRBD1. This CDR3 contains 14 residues. J lost 4 bases, V lost 2 bases, and 1 base had no gene match. Germline assignment: CDR1 SGHTA and CDR2 FQGNSA. The CDR3 DNA reads as TGTGCCAGCAGCTTACGACAGGGGGCAGAGACCCAGTACTTC. This sequence encodes CASSLRQGAETQYF.

The chain uses TRBV12-3 or TRBV12-4 and TRBJ1-4; the match to TRBD1 covers 7 bases. The CDR3 is made up of 13 amino acids. The V gene end was trimmed by 6 bases and the J gene end by 14 bases; junction bases not matched to a gene: 12. CDR3 sequence: CASSTAGGQHLFF. The CDR3, as DNA: TGTGCCAGCAGCACCGCGGGGGGACAGCATCTGTTTTTT.

The chain links TRBV4-2 to TRBJ1-1; no definite D call. The CDR3 has 14 amino acids. CDR1 is LGHNA, CDR2 YNFKEQ, per germline. Trimming removed 4 bases from V and 3 bases from J, with 12 bases in between. The CDR3 sequence is CASSRGGYYTEAFF. For the CDR3, the DNA is TGTGCCAGCAGCCGAGGCGGTTATTACACTGAAGCTTTCTTT.

The rearrangement joins TRBV9 to TRBJ2-5, with D possibly TRBD2 on 6 matching bases. Trimming took off 5 bases at V and 3 bases at J, with 11 bases between the two ends. The CDR3 consists of 13 residues. Per the germline V gene, CDR1 is SGDLS and CDR2 is YYNGEE. As DNA, the CDR3 is TGTGCCAGCAGTAGGACTATTAAAGAGACCCAGTACTTC. This codes for CASSRTIKETQYF.

The J gene is TRBJ2-7, the V gene TRBV29-1, with 7 positions matching TRBD1. The CDR3 runs to 14 residues. Germline V gives CDR1 SQVTM, CDR2 ANQGSEA. The junction had 8 bases not matched to a gene; V was cut back by 6 bases and J by 0 bases. CDR3 nucleotides: TGCAGCGTCTGTGACAGGGTTAGCTCCTACGAGCAGTACTTC. The encoded protein is CSVCDRVSSYEQYF.